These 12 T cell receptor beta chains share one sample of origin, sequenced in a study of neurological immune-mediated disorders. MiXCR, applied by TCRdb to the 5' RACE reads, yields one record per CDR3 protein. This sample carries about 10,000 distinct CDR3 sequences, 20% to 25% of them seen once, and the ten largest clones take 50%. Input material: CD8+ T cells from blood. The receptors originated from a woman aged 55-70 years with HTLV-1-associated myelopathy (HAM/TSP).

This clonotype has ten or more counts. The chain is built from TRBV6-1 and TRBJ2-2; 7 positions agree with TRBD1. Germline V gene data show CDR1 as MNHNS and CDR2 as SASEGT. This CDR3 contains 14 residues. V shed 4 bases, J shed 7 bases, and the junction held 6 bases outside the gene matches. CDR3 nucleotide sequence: TGTGCCAGCAGTGCAACGACAGGGATCGGGGAGCTGTTTTTT. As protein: CASSATTGIGELFF.

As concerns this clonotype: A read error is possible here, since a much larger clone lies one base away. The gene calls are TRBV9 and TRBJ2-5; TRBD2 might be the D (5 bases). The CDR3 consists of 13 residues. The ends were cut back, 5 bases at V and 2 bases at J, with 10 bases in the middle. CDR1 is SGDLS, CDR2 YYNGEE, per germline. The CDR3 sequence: CASRMSGQETQYF. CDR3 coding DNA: TGTGCCAGCAGAATGAGCGGACAAGAGACCCAGTACTTC. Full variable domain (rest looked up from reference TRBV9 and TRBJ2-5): DSGVTQTPKHLITATGQRVTLRCSPRSGDLSVYWYQQSLDQGLQFLIQYYNGEERAKGNILERFSAQQFPDLHSELNLSSLELGDSALYFCASRMSGQETQYFGPGTRLLVL.

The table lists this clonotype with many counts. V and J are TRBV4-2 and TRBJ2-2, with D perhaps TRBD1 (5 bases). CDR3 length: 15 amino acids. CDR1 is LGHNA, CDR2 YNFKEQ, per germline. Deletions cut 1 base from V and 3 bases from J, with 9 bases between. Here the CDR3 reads CASSQVWGHTGELFF. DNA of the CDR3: TGTGCCAGCAGCCAAGTGTGGGGCCACACCGGGGAGCTGTTTTTT.

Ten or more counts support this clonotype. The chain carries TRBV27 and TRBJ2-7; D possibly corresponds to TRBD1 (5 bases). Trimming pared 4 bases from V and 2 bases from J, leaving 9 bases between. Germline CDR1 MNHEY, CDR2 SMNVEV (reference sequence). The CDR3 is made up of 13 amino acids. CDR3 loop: CASSWAGTYEQYF. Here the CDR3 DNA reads TGTGCCAGCAGTTGGGCAGGGACCTACGAGCAGTACTTC.

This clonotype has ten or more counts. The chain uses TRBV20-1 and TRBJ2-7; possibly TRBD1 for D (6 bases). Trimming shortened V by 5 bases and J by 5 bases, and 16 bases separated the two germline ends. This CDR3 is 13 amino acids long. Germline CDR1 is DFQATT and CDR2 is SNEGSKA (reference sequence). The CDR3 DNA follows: TGCAGTGCTTATGCGCCAGGGGTAAACGAGCAGTACTTC. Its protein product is CSAYAPGVNEQYF.

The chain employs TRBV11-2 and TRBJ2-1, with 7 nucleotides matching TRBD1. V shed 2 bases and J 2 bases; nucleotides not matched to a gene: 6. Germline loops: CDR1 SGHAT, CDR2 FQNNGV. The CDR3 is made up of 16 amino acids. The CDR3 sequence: CASSLIGQGAYNEQFF. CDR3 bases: TGTGCCAGCAGCTTAATAGGCCAGGGGGCCTACAATGAGCAGTTCTTC.

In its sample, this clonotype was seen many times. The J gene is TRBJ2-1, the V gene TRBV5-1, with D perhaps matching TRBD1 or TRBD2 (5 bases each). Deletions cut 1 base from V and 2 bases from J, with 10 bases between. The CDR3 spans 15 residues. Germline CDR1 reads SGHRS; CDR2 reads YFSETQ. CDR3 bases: TGCGCCAGCAGCTTGACGTGGGGACCCTACAATGAGCAGTTCTTC. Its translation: CASSLTWGPYNEQFF.

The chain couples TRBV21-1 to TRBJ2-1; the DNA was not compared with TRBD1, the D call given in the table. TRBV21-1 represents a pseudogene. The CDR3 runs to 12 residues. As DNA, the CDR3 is TGTGCCAGGACGGGGGGTTTAGGTGAGAAGTTCTTC. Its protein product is CARTGGLGEKFF.

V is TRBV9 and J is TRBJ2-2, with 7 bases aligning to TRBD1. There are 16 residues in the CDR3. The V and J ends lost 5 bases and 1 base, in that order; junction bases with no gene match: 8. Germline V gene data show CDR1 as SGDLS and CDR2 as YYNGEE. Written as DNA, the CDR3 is TGTGCCAGCAGTCTGGACCGGACAGGGAACACCGGGGAGCTGTTTTTT. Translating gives CASSLDRTGNTGELFF.

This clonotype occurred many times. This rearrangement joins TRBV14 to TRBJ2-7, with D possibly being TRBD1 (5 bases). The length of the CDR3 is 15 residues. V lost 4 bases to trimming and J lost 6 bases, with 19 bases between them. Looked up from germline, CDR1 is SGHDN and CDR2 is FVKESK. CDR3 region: CASSPHLGVVSEQYF. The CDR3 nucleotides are TGTGCCAGCAGCCCCCACTTAGGGGTTGTGAGCGAGCAGTACTTC.

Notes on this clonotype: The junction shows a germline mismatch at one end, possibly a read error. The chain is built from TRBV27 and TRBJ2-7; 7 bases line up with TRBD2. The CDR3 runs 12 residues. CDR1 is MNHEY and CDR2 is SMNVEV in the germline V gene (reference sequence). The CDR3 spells CARSWGGSEQYF. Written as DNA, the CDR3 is TGTGCCAGAAGTTGGGGGGGTTCCGAGCAGTACTTC.

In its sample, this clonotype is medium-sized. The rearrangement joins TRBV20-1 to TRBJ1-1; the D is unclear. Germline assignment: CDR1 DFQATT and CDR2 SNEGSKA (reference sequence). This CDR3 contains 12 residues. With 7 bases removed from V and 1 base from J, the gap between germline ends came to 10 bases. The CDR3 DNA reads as TGCAGTGTGATGGACGGGAACACTGAAGCTTTCTTT. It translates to CSVMDGNTEAFF.